One sample yielded the 14 T cell receptor beta chains listed below, sequenced in a study of blood T cells in healthy people across ages. Then a second PCR, running roughly 6 to 12 cycles, was carried out with a sample-barcoded 5' primer and a J-beta primer mix. TCRdb passed the 5' RACE reads through MiXCR, listing each CDR3 protein once. The sample yields some 750,000 distinct CDR3 sequences, about a fifth seen once. Material: blood. The receptor set was obtained from a man between 65 and 85 years old in good health.

The V gene is TRBV7-9, the J gene TRBJ2-5; unclear D gene. V was pared by 1 base and J by 1 base, with 10 bases between. Germline CDR1 SEHNR, CDR2 FQNEAQ (reference sequence). The CDR3 has 15 residues. In nucleotides, the CDR3 is TGTGCCAGCAGCTTAGATCGCGTACCCCAAGAGACCCAGTACTTC. As protein: CASSLDRVPQETQYF.

V is TRBV28 and J is TRBJ2-3; D is ambiguous. Between the trimmed V and J ends, which lost 4 bases and 2 bases, there was a span of 13 bases. This CDR3 has 15 residues. The germline gives CDR1 MDHEN, CDR2 SYDVKM. The CDR3 sequence is CASSYMAGPTDTQYF. In nucleotides, the CDR3 is TGTGCCAGCAGTTATATGGCAGGCCCCACAGATACGCAGTATTTT. The full variable domain, with the rest looked up from reference TRBV28 and TRBJ2-3, is DVKVTQSSRYLVKRTGEKVFLECVQDMDHENMFWYRQDPGLGLRLIYFSYDVKMKEKGDIPEGYSVSREKKERFSLILESASTNQTSMYLCASSYMAGPTDTQYFGPGTRLTVL.

The chain has TRBV12-3 or TRBV12-4 and TRBJ2-2; D may match TRBD1 or TRBD2 (7 bases each). This CDR3 contains 15 residues. The ends were cut back, 5 bases at V and 6 bases at J, with 16 bases in the middle. This CDR3 is CASSRRGGYAGELFF. CDR3 coding DNA: TGTGCCAGCAGTCGCAGGGGGGGGTATGCCGGGGAGCTGTTTTTT.

The chain has TRBV6-1 and TRBJ2-2; D possibly matches TRBD1 or TRBD2 (5 bases each). CDR1 and CDR2 (germline): MNHNS, SASEGT. There are 16 residues in the CDR3. V was trimmed by 5 bases and J by 5 bases, leaving 18 bases between them. The CDR3 nucleotides read TGTGCCAGCAGTCCCACTGGGGGTCGAAGGACCGGGGAGCTGTTTTTT. Its translation: CASSPTGGRRTGELFF.

This clonotype was recorded a few times. The rearrangement links TRBV20-1 to TRBJ2-7; 8 positions agree with TRBD1. The CDR3 covers 12 residues. Losses at the gene ends were 4 bases for V and 6 bases for J; bases not matched to a gene: 5. The germline gives CDR1 DFQATT, CDR2 SNEGSKA (reference sequence). In DNA form, the CDR3 reads TGCAGTGCTAAAACCGACAGGGGCGAGCAGTACGTC. It specifies CSAKTDRGEQYV.

J is TRBJ2-1 and V is TRBV11-2; 9 bases match TRBD2. The trim removed 1 base at V and 0 bases at J, leaving 19 bases unmatched. The CDR3 contains 22 residues. Per the germline V gene, CDR1 is SGHAT and CDR2 is FQNNGV. CDR3 nucleotides: TGTGCCAGCAGCTTAGGCGGGAGGGCCCTTAACTTTCACTTGAGCTCCTACAATGAGCAGTTCTTC. Translated, it gives CASSLGGRALNFHLSSYNEQFF. Full variable domain (remainder filled in from reference TRBV11-2 and TRBJ2-1): EAGVAQSPRYKIIEKRQSVAFWCNPISGHATLYWYQQILGQGPKLLIQFQNNGVVDDSQLPKDRFSAERLKGVDSTLKIQPAKLEDSAVYLCASSLGGRALNFHLSSYNEQFFGPGTRLTVL.

The genes are TRBV18 and TRBJ1-5; 10 positions match TRBD1. J gave up 6 bases and V 2 bases, and 7 bases lay outside the gene matches. This CDR3 has 16 amino acids. Germline V CDR1 and CDR2: KGHSH, LQKENI. CDR3 in amino acids: CASSPRAGTGVQPQHF. In DNA form, the CDR3 reads TGTGCCAGCTCACCAAGGGCAGGGACAGGGGTTCAGCCCCAGCATTTT.

This clonotype was seen more than once but under ten times. The gene calls are TRBV6-5 and TRBJ2-7, with a possible D match to TRBD1 (6 bases). The V gene lost 8 bases and the J gene lost 1 base, with 15 bases spanning the gap. CDR3 size: 14 residues. In germline, CDR1 is MNHEY, CDR2 SVGAGI. CDR3 amino acids: CASGRDKKSYEQYF. In nucleotides, the CDR3 is TGTGCCAGCGGCCGGGACAAGAAATCCTACGAGCAGTACTTC.

This clonotype was detected only a few times. CDR3 bases: TGTGCCAGCAGTTTTAGGCTCCTCGATGGGACACCCCTCCACTTT. This translates into CASSFRLLDGTPLHF. This chain joins TRBV12-3 or TRBV12-4 and TRBJ1-6; D not certain. V was trimmed by 3 bases and J by 11 bases, leaving 17 bases between them. CDR3 size: 15 residues.

The V gene is TRBV20-1, the J gene TRBJ1-4; D is unresolved. V was cut by 6 bases and J by 2 bases, with 16 bases left in between. The germline gives CDR1 DFQATT, CDR2 SNEGSKA (reference sequence). This CDR3 has 15 residues. CDR3 DNA sequence: TGCAGTGCAGTGCCCCAAGGGTCGACTAATGAAAAACTGTTTTTT. Its translation: CSAVPQGSTNEKLFF.

The rearrangement uses TRBV12-3 or TRBV12-4 and TRBJ2-7; 11 bases are a match to TRBD1. With the DNA end fitting TRBJ2-1 better, the J assignment may be wrong. This CDR3 spans 15 amino acids. The CDR3 sequence: CASSLGQGAWDEQFF. For the CDR3, the DNA is TGTGCCAGCAGCCTCGGACAGGGGGCATGGGATGAGCAGTTCTTC.

The table lists this clonotype with a few counts. The V and J genes are TRBV29-1 and TRBJ2-2; 13 nucleotides line up with TRBD2. Germline V gene data show CDR1 as SQVTM and CDR2 as ANQGSEA. V was clipped by 4 bases and J by 7 bases; unmatched bases: 9. The CDR3 consists of 16 residues. CDR3 sequence reads: CSVAHTSGRAFGELFF. DNA for the CDR3: TGCAGCGTTGCACACACTAGCGGGAGGGCCTTCGGGGAGCTGTTTTTT.

Points on this clonotype: Because it lacks the conserved phenylalanine or tryptophan at the end, this CDR3 is likely a read error. The chain uses TRBV6-1 and TRBJ1-2, with 7 bases that match TRBD1. The CDR3 is 15 amino acids. CDR1 is MNHNS and CDR2 is SASEGT in the germline V gene. Germline trimming cut 6 bases from V and 9 bases from J; bases unmatched to any gene: 16. The CDR3, as DNA: TGTGCCAGCAGCGGAAGGGACAGTTTTGTTTCTAGCTACACCCTC. Encoded protein: CASSGRDSFVSSYTL.

This clonotype appeared a few times. The chain employs TRBV20-1 and TRBJ2-3; D call uncertain. V lost 2 bases, J lost 3 bases, and 12 bases lay in between. CDR3 length equals 14 residues. Germline lookup yields CDR1 DFQATT and CDR2 SNEGSKA (reference sequence). CDR3 in DNA: TGCAGTGCTAGAACCCAACTCGGTACAGATACGCAGTATTTT. It translates to CSARTQLGTDTQYF.